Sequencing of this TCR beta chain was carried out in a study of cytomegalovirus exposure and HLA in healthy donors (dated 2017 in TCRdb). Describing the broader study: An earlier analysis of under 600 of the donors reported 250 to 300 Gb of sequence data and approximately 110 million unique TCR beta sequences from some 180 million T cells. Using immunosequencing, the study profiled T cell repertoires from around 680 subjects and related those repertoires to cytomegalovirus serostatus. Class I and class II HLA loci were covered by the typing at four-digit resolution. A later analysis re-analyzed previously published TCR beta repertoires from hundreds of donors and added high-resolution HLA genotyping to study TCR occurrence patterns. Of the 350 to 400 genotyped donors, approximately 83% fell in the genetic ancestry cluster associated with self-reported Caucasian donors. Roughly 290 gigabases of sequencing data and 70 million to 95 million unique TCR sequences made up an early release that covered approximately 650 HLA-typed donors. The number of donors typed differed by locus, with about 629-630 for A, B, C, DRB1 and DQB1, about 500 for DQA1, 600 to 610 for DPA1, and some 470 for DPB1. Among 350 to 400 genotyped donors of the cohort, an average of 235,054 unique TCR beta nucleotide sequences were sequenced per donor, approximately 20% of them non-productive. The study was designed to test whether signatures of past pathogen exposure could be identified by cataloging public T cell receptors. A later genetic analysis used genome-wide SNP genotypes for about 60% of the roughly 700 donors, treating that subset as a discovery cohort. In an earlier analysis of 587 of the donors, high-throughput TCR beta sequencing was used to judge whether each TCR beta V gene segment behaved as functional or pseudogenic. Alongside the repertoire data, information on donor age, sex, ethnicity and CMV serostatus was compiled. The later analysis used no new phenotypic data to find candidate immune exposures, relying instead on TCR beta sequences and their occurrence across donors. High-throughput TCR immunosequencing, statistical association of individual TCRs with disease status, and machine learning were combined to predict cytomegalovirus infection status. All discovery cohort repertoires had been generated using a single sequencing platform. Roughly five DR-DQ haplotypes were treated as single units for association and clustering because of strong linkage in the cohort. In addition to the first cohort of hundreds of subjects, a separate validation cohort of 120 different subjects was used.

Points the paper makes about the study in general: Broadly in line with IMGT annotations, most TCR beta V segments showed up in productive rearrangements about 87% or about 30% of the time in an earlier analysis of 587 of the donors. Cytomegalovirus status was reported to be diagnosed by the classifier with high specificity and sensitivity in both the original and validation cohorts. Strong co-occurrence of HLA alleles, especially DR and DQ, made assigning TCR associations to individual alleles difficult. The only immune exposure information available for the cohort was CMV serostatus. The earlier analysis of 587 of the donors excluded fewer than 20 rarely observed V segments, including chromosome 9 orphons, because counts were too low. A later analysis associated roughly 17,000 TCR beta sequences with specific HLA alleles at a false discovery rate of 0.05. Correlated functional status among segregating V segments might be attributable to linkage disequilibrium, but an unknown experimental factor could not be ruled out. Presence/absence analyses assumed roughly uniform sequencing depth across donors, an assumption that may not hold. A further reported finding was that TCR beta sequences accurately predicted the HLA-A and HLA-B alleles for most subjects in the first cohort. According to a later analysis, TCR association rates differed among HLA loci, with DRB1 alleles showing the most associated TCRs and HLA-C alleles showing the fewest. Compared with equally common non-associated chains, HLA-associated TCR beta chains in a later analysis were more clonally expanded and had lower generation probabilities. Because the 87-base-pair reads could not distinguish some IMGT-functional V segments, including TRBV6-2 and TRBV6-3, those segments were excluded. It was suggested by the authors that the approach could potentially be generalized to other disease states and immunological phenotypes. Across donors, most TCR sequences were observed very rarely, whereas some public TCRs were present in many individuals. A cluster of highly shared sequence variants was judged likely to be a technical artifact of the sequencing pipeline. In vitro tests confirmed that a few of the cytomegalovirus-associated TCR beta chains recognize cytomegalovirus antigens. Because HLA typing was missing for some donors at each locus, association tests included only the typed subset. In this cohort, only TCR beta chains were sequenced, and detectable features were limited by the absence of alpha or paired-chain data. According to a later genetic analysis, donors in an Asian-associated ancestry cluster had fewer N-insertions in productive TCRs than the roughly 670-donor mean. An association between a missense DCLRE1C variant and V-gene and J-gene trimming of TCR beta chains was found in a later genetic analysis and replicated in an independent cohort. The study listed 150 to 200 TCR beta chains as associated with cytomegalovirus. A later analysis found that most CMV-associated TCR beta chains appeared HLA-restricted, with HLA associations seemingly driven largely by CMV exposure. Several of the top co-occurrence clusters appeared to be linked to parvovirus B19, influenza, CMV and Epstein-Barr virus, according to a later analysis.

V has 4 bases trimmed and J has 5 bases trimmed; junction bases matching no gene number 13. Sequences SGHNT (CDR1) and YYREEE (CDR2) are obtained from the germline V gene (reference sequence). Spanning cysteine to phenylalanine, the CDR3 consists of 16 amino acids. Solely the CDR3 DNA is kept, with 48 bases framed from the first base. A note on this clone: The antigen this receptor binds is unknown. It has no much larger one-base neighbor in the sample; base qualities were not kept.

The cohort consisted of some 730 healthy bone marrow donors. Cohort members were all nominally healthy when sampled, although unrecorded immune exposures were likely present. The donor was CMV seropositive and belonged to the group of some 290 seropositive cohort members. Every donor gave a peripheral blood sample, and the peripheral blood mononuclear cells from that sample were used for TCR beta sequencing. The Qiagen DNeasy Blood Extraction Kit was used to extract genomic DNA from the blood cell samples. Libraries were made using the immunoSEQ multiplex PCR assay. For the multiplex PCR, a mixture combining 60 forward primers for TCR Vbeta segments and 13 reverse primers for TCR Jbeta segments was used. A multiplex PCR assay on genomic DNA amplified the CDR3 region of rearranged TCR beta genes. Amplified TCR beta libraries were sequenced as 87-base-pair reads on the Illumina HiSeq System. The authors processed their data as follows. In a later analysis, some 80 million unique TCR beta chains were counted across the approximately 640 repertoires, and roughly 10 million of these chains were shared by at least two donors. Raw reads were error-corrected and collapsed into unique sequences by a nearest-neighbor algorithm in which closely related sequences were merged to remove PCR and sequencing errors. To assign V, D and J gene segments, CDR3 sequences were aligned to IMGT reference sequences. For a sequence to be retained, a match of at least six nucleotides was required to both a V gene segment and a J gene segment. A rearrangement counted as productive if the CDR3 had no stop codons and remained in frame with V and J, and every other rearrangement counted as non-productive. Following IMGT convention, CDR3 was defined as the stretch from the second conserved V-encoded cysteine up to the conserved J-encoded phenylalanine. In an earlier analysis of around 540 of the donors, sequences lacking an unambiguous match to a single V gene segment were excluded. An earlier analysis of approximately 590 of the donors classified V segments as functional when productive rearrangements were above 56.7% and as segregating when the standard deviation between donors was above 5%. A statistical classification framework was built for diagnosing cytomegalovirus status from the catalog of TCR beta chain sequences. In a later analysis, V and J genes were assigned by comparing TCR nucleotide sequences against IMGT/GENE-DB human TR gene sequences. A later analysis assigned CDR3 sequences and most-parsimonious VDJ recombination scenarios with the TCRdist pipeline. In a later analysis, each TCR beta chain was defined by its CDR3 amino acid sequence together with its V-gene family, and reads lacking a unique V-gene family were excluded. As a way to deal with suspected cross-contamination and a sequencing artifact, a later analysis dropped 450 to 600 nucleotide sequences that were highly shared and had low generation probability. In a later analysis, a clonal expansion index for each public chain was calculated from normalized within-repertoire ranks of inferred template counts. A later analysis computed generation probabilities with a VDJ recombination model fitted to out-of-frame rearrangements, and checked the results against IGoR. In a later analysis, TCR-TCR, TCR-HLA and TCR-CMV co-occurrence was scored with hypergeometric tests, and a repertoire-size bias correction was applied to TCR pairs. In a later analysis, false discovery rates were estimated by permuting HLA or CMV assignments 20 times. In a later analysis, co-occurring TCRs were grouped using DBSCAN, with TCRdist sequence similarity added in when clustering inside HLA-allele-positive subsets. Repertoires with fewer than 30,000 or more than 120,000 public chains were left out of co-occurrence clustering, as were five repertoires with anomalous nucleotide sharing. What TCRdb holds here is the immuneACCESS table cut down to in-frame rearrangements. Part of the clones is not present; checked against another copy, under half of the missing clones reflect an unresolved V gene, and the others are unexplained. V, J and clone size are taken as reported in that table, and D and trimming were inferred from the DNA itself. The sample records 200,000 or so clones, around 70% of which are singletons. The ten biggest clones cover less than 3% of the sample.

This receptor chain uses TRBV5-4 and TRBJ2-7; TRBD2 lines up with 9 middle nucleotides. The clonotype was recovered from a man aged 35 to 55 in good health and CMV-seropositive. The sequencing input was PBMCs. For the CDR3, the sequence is CASSPEVRGGGDEQYF. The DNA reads TGTGCCAGCAGCCCCGAAGTGCGGGGGGGAGGGGACGAGCAGTACTTC. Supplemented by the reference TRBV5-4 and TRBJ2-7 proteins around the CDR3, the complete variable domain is ETGVTQSPTHLIKTRGQQVTLRCSSQSGHNTVSWYQQALGQGPQFIFQYYREEENGRGNFPPRFSGLQFPNYSSELNVNALELDDSALYLCASSPEVRGGGDEQYFGPGTRLTVT.